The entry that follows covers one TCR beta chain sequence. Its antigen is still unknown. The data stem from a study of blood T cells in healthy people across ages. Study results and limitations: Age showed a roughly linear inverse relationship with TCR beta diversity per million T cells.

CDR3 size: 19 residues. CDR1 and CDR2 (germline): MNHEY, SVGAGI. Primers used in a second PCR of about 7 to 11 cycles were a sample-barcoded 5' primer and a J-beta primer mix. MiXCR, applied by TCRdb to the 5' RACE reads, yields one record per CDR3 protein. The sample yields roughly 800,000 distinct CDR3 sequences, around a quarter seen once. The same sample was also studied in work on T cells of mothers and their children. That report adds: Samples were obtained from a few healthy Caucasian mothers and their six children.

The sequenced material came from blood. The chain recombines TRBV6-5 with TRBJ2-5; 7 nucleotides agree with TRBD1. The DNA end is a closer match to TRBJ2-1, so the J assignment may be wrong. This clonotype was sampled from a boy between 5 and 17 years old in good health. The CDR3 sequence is CASSYSMIDGQEHVNEQFF. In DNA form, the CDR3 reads TGTGCCAGCAGTTACTCTATGATTGACGGACAGGAACATGTGAATGAGCAGTTCTTC.